This TCR beta chain emerged from a study of blood T cells in healthy people across ages. Study-wide points: For the donors, CMV status was unknown and possibly confounded expanded clonotype changes.

A word on this clonotype: Its specificity is not known.

This CDR3 contains 13 residues. CDR1 is SGHAT and CDR2 is FQNNGV in the germline V gene. The trim removed 5 bases at V and 8 bases at J, leaving 8 bases unmatched. Using a J-beta primer mix together with a sample-barcoded 5' primer, a second PCR was run for roughly 7 to 11 cycles. Tags on each cDNA molecule came from a template-switch adaptor with 12 random nucleotides. MiXCR was run by TCRdb on the 5' RACE reads, yielding one entry per CDR3 protein. The sample lists over a million distinct CDR3 sequences; approximately 26% were seen once. Total RNA, at least 5.5 micrograms per sample, was extracted from PBMCs. These same records also appear under a second study, on T cells of mothers and their children. That study reports: The sample comes from some ten healthy Caucasian donors: mothers and children.

Source material: blood. This TCR was sampled from a girl aged 2 to 10 in good health. The chain couples TRBV11-2 to TRBJ1-2; 7 bases line up with TRBD1. This CDR3 is CASSETGLSGYTF. The DNA of the CDR3 is TGTGCCAGCAGCGAGACAGGGTTGAGCGGCTACACCTTC.